The 15 T cell receptor beta chains listed next were all sequenced from one sample in a study of Ad26.COV2.S vaccination and SARS-CoV-2 variants. Some clones are missing from TCRdb's copy, which holds only in-frame ones; the method was immunoSEQ multiplex PCR. Seen here are 300,000 to 350,000 clones, about 89% observed once, and the top ten hold 5%. Treatment here: about 20 received Ad26.COV2.S at low or high dose, single or two shots; 5 received placebo; per-sample allocation not given. Day 63 following the first vaccine or placebo injection was when the samples were taken. Specimen: peripheral blood, collected in a trial of Ad26.COV2.S vaccine versus placebo. All receptors come from a person aged 18-65 years who received the Ad26.COV2.S COVID-19 vaccine or a placebo.

The chain recombines TRBV24-1 with TRBJ2-2; 8 bases align to TRBD1. Losses at the gene ends were 5 bases for V and 7 bases for J; bases not matched to a gene: 5. The germline CDR1 and CDR2 sequences are KGHDR and SFDVKD. This CDR3 has 14 residues. DNA for the CDR3: TGTGCCACCAGTGCAGGGGGCGTTAACGGGGAGCTGTTTTTT. The encoded protein is CATSAGGVNGELFF.

The genes are TRBV4-1 and TRBJ2-2; 11 bases align to TRBD2. Trimming at V came to 0 bases and at J to 5 bases, leaving 11 bases not matched to a gene. The CDR3 is 19 residues long. Germline CDR1 reads MGHRA; CDR2 reads YSYEKL. CDR3 sequence: CASSQDLRLAGGHTGELFF. CDR3 coding DNA: TGCGCCAGCAGCCAAGACTTGAGGCTAGCGGGAGGACATACCGGGGAGCTGTTTTTT.

The DNA of the CDR3 is TGTGCCAGTAGTATATTAGCGAACTCCTACAATGAGCAGTTCTTC. Translating gives CASSILANSYNEQFF. The rearrangement joins TRBV19 to TRBJ2-1, with D perhaps matching TRBD2 (5 bases). The CDR3 covers 15 residues. V shed 2 bases and J shed 0 bases, with 8 bases lying between them. Germline loops: CDR1 LNHDA, CDR2 SQIVND (reference sequence). Using reference TRBV19 and TRBJ2-1 for the parts outside the CDR3, the full variable domain is DGGITQSPKYLFRKEGQNVTLSCEQNLNHDAMYWYRQDPGQGLRLIYYSQIVNDFQKGDIAEGYSVSREKKESFPLTVTSAQKNPTAFYLCASSILANSYNEQFFGPGTRLTVL.

The chain employs TRBV2 and TRBJ2-5; D may match TRBD1 or TRBD2 (6 bases each). This CDR3 has 18 residues. V lost 6 bases and J lost 5, with 28 bases in between. The germline CDR1 and CDR2 sequences are SNHLY and FYNNEI. This chain's CDR3 is CASRGIWGAGSSEETQYF. The CDR3 bases are TGTGCCAGCAGGGGAATCTGGGGGGCGGGGAGTTCGGAGGAGACCCAGTACTTC.

The rearrangement links TRBV20-1 to TRBJ2-7, with D perhaps TRBD2 (6 bases). The CDR3 has 11 residues. Trimming removed 6 bases from V and 9 bases from J, with 15 bases in between. Germline V CDR1 and CDR2: DFQATT, SNEGSKA (reference sequence). The CDR3: CSAIAGNVQYF. For the CDR3, the DNA is TGCAGTGCGATCGCGGGGAATGTGCAGTACTTC.

The CDR3 is CARTGQGAKSTPYNEQFF. The CDR3 region has the DNA TGTGCCAGAACGGGGCAGGGGGCTAAAAGTACCCCGTACAATGAGCAGTTCTTC. The chain joins TRBV5-3 to TRBJ2-1; 8 bases map to TRBD1. TRBV5-3 has ORF status, its function being uncertain. This CDR3 has 18 amino acids. The trim removed 6 bases at V and 4 bases at J, leaving 18 bases unmatched.

The rearrangement joins TRBV2 to TRBJ1-5; D call uncertain. The CDR3 covers 14 residues. Per germline, CDR1 SNHLY and CDR2 FYNNEI. V lost 1 base and J lost 0, with 4 bases in between. CDR3 region: CASSEGSSNQPQHF. In DNA, the CDR3 is TGTGCCAGCAGTGAAGGCAGTAGCAATCAGCCCCAGCATTTT.

The CDR3 DNA sequence: TGTGCCAGCAGCTTATACGTTAGCGGGACCCAAGAGACCCAGTACTTC. Its protein is CASSLYVSGTQETQYF. This sequence joins TRBV7-7 and TRBJ2-5, with 8 bases identical to TRBD2. The CDR3 sequence is 16 residues long. V shed 2 bases and J 1 base; nucleotides not matched to a gene: 6. Germline lookup yields CDR1 SSHAT and CDR2 FNYEAQ (reference sequence).

The chain has TRBV5-5 and TRBJ2-5, with a tentative D call TRBD1 (5 bases). Deletions cut 0 bases from V and 1 base from J, with 13 bases between. From germline, CDR1 is SGHKS and CDR2 YYEKEE (reference sequence). The CDR3 covers 16 residues. CDR3 coding DNA: TGTGCCAGCAGCTTGGCCTTACAGGCCACCCAAGAGACCCAGTACTTC. Protein sequence: CASSLALQATQETQYF.

The rearrangement uses TRBV20-1 and TRBJ2-2, with D unclear. The germline V and J ends were trimmed by 3 bases and 2 bases, with 10 bases remaining between them. The CDR3 is 14 amino acids. CDR1 DFQATT and CDR2 SNEGSKA come from the germline V gene (reference sequence). CDR3 amino acids: CSASIQDNTGELFF. CDR3 in DNA: TGCAGTGCTAGTATTCAGGACAACACCGGGGAGCTGTTTTTT.

The chain is built from TRBV19 and TRBJ1-1; D might be TRBD1 (6 bases). This CDR3 region has 14 residues. Trimming cost V 5 bases and J 4 bases, with 14 bases left between them. The V gene's germline CDR1 is LNHDA and CDR2 SQIVND (reference sequence). CDR3 protein: CASSPRTEGTEAFF. As DNA, the CDR3 is TGTGCCAGTAGTCCCCGGACAGAGGGCACTGAAGCTTTCTTT.

The V call is TRBV3-1 (or the pseudogene TRBV3-2), the J call TRBJ2-1, with D hard to call. Germline V gene sequence: CDR1 LGHDT, CDR2 YNNKEL (reference sequence). This CDR3 comprises 15 residues. Trimming stripped 2 bases from V and 0 bases from J, with 8 bases between. The CDR3 sequence is CASSQFLGSYNEQFF. The CDR3 DNA reads TGTGCCAGCAGCCAATTTCTGGGCTCCTACAATGAGCAGTTCTTC.

V gene TRBV29-1 combines with J gene TRBJ2-5; perhaps TRBD2 as D (5 bases). From germline, CDR1 is SQVTM and CDR2 ANQGSEA. The V end lost 7 bases, the J end lost 1 base, and 16 bases lay between the germline ends. CDR3 length: 14 residues. CDR3 in DNA: TGCAGCGCGATATCCCGGGGTTTCCAAGAGACCCAGTACTTC. Translating gives CSAISRGFQETQYF.

The V call is TRBV16, the J call TRBJ1-3, with D unclear. The CDR3 covers 17 residues. CDR1 KGHSY and CDR2 FQNENV come from the germline V gene. The ends were cut back, 2 bases at V and 0 bases at J, with 14 bases in the middle. The CDR3 reads CASSQPKSPSSGNTIYF. CDR3 bases: TGTGCCAGCAGCCAACCGAAATCACCCAGCTCTGGAAACACCATATATTTT.

This chain links TRBV28 with TRBJ1-6; D is unresolved. V was trimmed by 3 bases and J by 7 bases, leaving 10 bases between them. The CDR3 is made up of 14 amino acids. Germline lookup yields CDR1 MDHEN and CDR2 SYDVKM. The CDR3 DNA is TGTGCCAGCAGTTTTGGCCATAGAAATTCACCCCTCCACTTT. Its protein is CASSFGHRNSPLHF.